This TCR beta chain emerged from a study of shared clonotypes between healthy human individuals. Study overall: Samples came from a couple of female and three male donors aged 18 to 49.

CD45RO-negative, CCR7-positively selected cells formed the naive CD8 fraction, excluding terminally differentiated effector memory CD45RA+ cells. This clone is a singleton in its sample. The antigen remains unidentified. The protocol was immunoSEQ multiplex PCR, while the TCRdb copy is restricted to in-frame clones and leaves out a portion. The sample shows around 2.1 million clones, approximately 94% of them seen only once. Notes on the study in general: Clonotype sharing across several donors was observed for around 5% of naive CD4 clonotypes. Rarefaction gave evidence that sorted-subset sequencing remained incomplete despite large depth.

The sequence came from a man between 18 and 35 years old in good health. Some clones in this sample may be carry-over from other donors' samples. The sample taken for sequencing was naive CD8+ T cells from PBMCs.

This chain's CDR3 is CASSQGRGLETQYF. The CDR3 nucleotides are TGCGCCAGCAGCCAAGGCAGGGGGTTGGAGACCCAGTACTTC. J is TRBJ2-5 and V is TRBV4-3; 7 positions match TRBD1. The CDR3 is made up of 14 amino acids. The junction had 4 bases not matched to a gene; V was cut back by 1 base and J by 5 bases. The germline CDR1 and CDR2 sequences are LGHNA and YSLEER.